The 10 T cell receptor beta chains below were found in one sample sequenced in a study of graft-versus-host responses after intestinal transplantation. Measured with immunoSEQ multiplex PCR; TCRdb has only the in-frame clones, and not every one. Of roughly 99,000 clones in the sample, around 86% were seen once. The sample consisted of PBMCs, taken 255 days after intestinal transplant. The source of these receptors is a human patient who received an intestinal transplant, so some T cells may come from the graft donor.

The chain combines TRBV7-4 with TRBJ2-7, with a tentative D call TRBD2 (7 bases). From germline, CDR1 is SGHVT and CDR2 SQSDAQ. This CDR3 region has 16 residues. Trimming cost V 5 bases and J 3 bases, with 20 bases left between them. In nucleotides, the CDR3 is TGTGCCAGCAGCATCCCGGAGGTCGGGGGGCTCTACGAGCAGTACTTC. It specifies CASSIPEVGGLYEQYF.

This sequence joins TRBV6-5 and TRBJ1-1; D uncertain. The CDR3 contains 10 residues. In germline, CDR1 is MNHEY, CDR2 SVGAGI. The V end lost 7 bases, the J end lost 7 bases, and 7 bases lay between the germline ends. The CDR3 loop reads CASTVLEAFF. The CDR3 DNA sequence: TGTGCCAGCACCGTACTTGAAGCTTTCTTT.

The rearrangement joins TRBV9 to TRBJ2-3; 9 bases match TRBD2. The trim removed 0 bases at V and 5 bases at J, leaving 4 bases unmatched. CDR1 is SGDLS, CDR2 YYNGEE, per germline. The CDR3 sequence is 15 residues long. The chain's CDR3 is CASSVVAGGQDTQYF. The CDR3 bases are TGTGCCAGCAGCGTAGTGGCGGGGGGGCAAGATACGCAGTATTTT. Using reference TRBV9 and TRBJ2-3 for the parts outside the CDR3, the full variable domain is DSGVTQTPKHLITATGQRVTLRCSPRSGDLSVYWYQQSLDQGLQFLIQYYNGEERAKGNILERFSAQQFPDLHSELNLSSLELGDSALYFCASSVVAGGQDTQYFGPGTRLTVL.

The V gene is TRBV7-9, the J gene TRBJ2-2; 7 bases agree with TRBD1. The CDR3 totals 16 residues. In germline, CDR1 is SEHNR, CDR2 FQNEAQ (reference sequence). J lost 4 bases, V lost 5 bases, and 10 bases had no gene match. CDR3 coding DNA: TGTGCCAGCAGCATAAAGTCGGCAGGGGGCACCGGGGAGCTGTTTTTT. Its protein is CASSIKSAGGTGELFF.

The genes are TRBV5-1 and TRBJ2-5, with D maybe TRBD2 (6 bases). Germline V gives CDR1 SGHRS, CDR2 YFSETQ. V was trimmed by 3 bases and J by 3 bases, leaving 15 bases between them. CDR3 length: 15 amino acids. CDR3 sequence reads: CASSSGGADEETQYF. The DNA of the CDR3 is TGCGCCAGCAGCTCGGGCGGGGCAGACGAAGAGACCCAGTACTTC.

The V gene is TRBV27, the J gene TRBJ1-1, with D maybe TRBD1 (5 bases). Per the germline V gene, CDR1 is MNHEY and CDR2 is SMNVEV (reference sequence). V was pared by 4 bases and J by 4 bases, with 13 bases between. This CDR3 comprises 14 residues. The CDR3 here is CASSYADSSTEAFF. The CDR3 coding sequence is TGTGCCAGCAGTTATGCCGACAGCAGCACTGAAGCTTTCTTT.

V gene TRBV6-1 combines with J gene TRBJ2-1; 7 nucleotides agree with TRBD1. With V trimmed by 2 bases and J by 2 bases, 3 bases remained unmatched. This CDR3 is built from 15 residues. The germline V gene has CDR1 MNHNS and CDR2 SASEGT. This chain's CDR3 is CASSEPTGPYNEQFF. The CDR3 coding sequence is TGTGCCAGCAGTGAACCGACAGGGCCCTACAATGAGCAGTTCTTC.

V usage is TRBV4-2 and J usage is TRBJ2-5; 11 bases align to TRBD2. The end of the DNA fits TRBJ2-7 better, so the J call may be wrong. Germline V gene lookup returns CDR1 LGHNA and CDR2 YNFKEQ. The CDR3 has 16 amino acids. DNA of the CDR3: TGTGCCAGCAGCCAAGAACTAGCGGGGGTCGTCTACGAGCAGTACTTC. Translated, it gives CASSQELAGVVYEQYF.

This clone was recorded a few times. The V call is TRBV6-1, the J call TRBJ2-1, with a possible D match to TRBD2 (6 bases). Trimming took off 1 base at V and 0 bases at J, with 10 bases between the two ends. In germline, CDR1 is MNHNS, CDR2 SASEGT. This CDR3 is built from 16 residues. CDR3 in DNA: TGTGCCAGCAGTGAAGAGGACGGGGGCTCCTACAATGAGCAGTTCTTC. Translated: CASSEEDGGSYNEQFF.

The rearrangement uses TRBV6-6 and TRBJ1-1; the match to TRBD1 covers 7 bases. The V segment lost 5 bases and the J segment 1 base; nucleotides outside the gene matches: 4. CDR1 is MNHNY, CDR2 SVGAGI, per germline (reference sequence). CDR3 length: 14 amino acids. CDR3 DNA sequence: TGTGCCAGCAGTCAGACAGGGAAGAACACTGAAGCTTTCTTT. Its translation is CASSQTGKNTEAFF.